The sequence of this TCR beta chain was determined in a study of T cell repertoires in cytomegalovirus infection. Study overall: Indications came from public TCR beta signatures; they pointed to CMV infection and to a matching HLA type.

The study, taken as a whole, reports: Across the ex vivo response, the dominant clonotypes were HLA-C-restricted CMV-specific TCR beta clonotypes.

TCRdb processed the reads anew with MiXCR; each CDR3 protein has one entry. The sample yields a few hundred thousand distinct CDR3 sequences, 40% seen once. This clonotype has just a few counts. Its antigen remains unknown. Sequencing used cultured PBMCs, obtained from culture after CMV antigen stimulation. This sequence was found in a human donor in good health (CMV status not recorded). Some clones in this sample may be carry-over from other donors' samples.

The DNA of the CDR3 is TGTGCCAGCAGTCGCACAGGGGACGAGCAGTACTTC. Its translation: CASSRTGDEQYF. V is TRBV6-2 or TRBV6-3 and J is TRBJ2-7; 7 bases agree with TRBD1. The V and J ends lost 5 bases and 5 bases, in that order; junction bases with no gene match: 3. The CDR3 covers 12 residues. Germline CDR1 reads MNHEY; CDR2 reads SVGEGT.